Detailed here is one T cell receptor (beta chain). The target antigen is unknown. The germline CDR1 and CDR2 sequences are MNHNS and SASEGT. The CDR3 length is 14 residues. V was clipped by 4 bases and J by 3 bases; unmatched bases: 2. This specimen comes from a study of PD-L1 blockade in urothelial cancer. Study context: Patients' prior chemotherapy regimens numbered 0 to 3. Blood analysis was done at 3 weeks (second dose) and 6 weeks after treatment began. Median blood clonality was roughly 0.072, with 80,000 to 100,000 unique TCRs. Study-wide points: Clones that were tumor-associated expanded more in the blood of durable-benefit patients at 3 weeks.

Produced via immunoSEQ multiplex PCR; TCRdb's table is partial and in-frame only. The table lists some 100,000 clones, about 90% of them singletons. V usage is TRBV6-1 and J usage is TRBJ1-2; 10 positions agree with TRBD1. The receptor comes from a woman older than 75 with urothelial cancer. The starting material was PBMCs, obtained around atezolizumab (anti-PD-L1) treatment. In DNA form, the CDR3 reads TGTGCCAGCAGTGCAGGACAGGGGGACTATGGCTACACCTTC. It yields the protein CASSAGQGDYGYTF.